This T cell receptor beta chain was retrieved from a study of blood T cells in healthy people across ages. The use of a sample-barcoded 5' primer and a J-beta primer mix characterized a second PCR of roughly 6 to 12 cycles. All samples gave at least 2.5 million CDR3-containing paired-end reads. TCRdb passed the 5' RACE reads through MiXCR, listing each CDR3 protein once. The table records about 970,000 distinct CDR3 sequences, roughly 47% of them present only once. Trimming took 6 bases from V and 0 from J; bases not matched to a gene: 4. This CDR3 spans 15 amino acids. The germline V gene has CDR1 MNHEY and CDR2 SMNVEV (reference sequence). Those donating, healthy Caucasian individuals from Russia, were aged roughly 6 to 95. There are a few counts of this clonotype.

The sequence was obtained from a woman aged 55-69 years in good health. This chain links TRBV27 with TRBJ2-7; the match to TRBD2 covers 11 bases. The source material was blood. The CDR3: CASRGTSGSSYEQYF. CDR3 nucleotide sequence: TGTGCCAGCAGGGGGACTAGCGGTAGCTCCTACGAGCAGTACTTC.